Shown below are 21 T cell receptor beta chains from a single sample sequenced in a study of blood T cell repertoires in COVID-19. The protocol was immunoSEQ multiplex PCR, while the TCRdb copy is restricted to in-frame clones and leaves out a portion. This table has more than 150,000 clones, roughly nine tenths appearing once. The sample taken for sequencing was peripheral blood. The receptors originated from a man aged 70-80 years with active or convalescent COVID-19.

The chain carries TRBV27 and TRBJ2-2; 8 bases align to TRBD1. Germline V gene data show CDR1 as MNHEY and CDR2 as SMNVEV (reference sequence). This CDR3 region has 17 residues. The V and J ends lost 0 bases and 0 bases, in that order; junction bases with no gene match: 3. This chain's CDR3 is CASSLSTGVANTGELFF. CDR3 DNA: TGTGCCAGCAGTTTATCGACAGGGGTCGCGAACACCGGGGAGCTGTTTTTT.

The rearrangement joins TRBV5-1 to TRBJ2-7, with a weak D call TRBD1 (6 bases). The CDR3 spans 12 residues. V shed 4 bases and J shed 3 bases, with 8 bases lying between them. Germline lookup yields CDR1 SGHRS and CDR2 YFSETQ. The CDR3 DNA sequence: TGCGCCAGCAGCCCGACAGGCTACGAGCAGTACTTC. Its protein is CASSPTGYEQYF. Using reference TRBV5-1 and TRBJ2-7 for the parts outside the CDR3, the full variable domain is KAGVTQTPRYLIKTRGQQVTLSCSPISGHRSVSWYQQTPGQGLQFLFEYFSETQRNKGNFPGRFSGRQFSNSRSEMNVSTLELGDSALYLCASSPTGYEQYFGPGTRLTVT.

This chain connects TRBV3-1 (or the pseudogene TRBV3-2) to TRBJ1-6; D is unresolved. V was trimmed by 1 base and J by 3 bases, leaving 4 bases between them. CDR1 is LGHDT and CDR2 is YNNKEL in the germline V gene (reference sequence). The CDR3 sequence is 14 residues long. CDR3 coding DNA: TGTGCCAGCAGCCAAGGCTACTATAATTCACCCCTCCACTTT. Its protein product is CASSQGYYNSPLHF.

The V and J genes are TRBV28 and TRBJ1-4; 7 bases align to TRBD1. Per germline, CDR1 MDHEN and CDR2 SYDVKM. The CDR3 loop spans 15 amino acids. V was clipped by 6 bases and J by 0 bases; unmatched bases: 4. CDR3: CASSYTGATNEKLFF. For the CDR3, the DNA is TGTGCCAGCAGCTATACAGGGGCAACTAATGAAAAACTGTTTTTT.

This clone appeared once. The chain joins TRBV30 to TRBJ1-1; 7 positions agree with TRBD1. CDR1 is GTSNPN, CDR2 SVGIG, per germline (reference sequence). CDR3 length equals 13 residues. V gave up 7 bases and J gave up 1 base; unmatched junction bases: 6. The CDR3 DNA reads TGTGCCTCCCGGACAGGCGCGAACACTGAAGCTTTCTTT. This translates into CASRTGANTEAFF.

This clone was detected only once. This chain joins TRBV4-2 and TRBJ2-7, with TRBD1 as a possible D gene (6 bases). This CDR3 region has 15 residues. Trimming shortened V by 0 bases and J by 5 bases, and 14 bases separated the two germline ends. CDR1 is LGHNA, CDR2 YNFKEQ, per germline. The CDR3, as DNA: TGTGCCAGCAGCCAAGATTACACAGGGATGGACGAGCAGTACTTC. Translated: CASSQDYTGMDEQYF.

This clone was seen once. The chain recombines TRBV5-8 with TRBJ1-1; D gene unclear. CDR3 length equals 14 residues. V dropped 1 base and J dropped 1 base, with 8 bases sitting between them. Per the germline V gene, CDR1 is SGHTS and CDR2 is YDEGEE. The CDR3 reads CASSLQATNTEAFF. CDR3 DNA sequence: TGTGCCAGCAGCTTGCAGGCGACGAACACTGAAGCTTTCTTT. The full variable domain, its missing parts supplied by reference TRBV5-8 and TRBJ1-1, is EAGVTQSPTHLIKTRGQQATLRCSPISGHTSVYWYQQALGLGLQFLLWYDEGEERNRGNFPPRFSGRQFPNYSSELNVNALELEDSALYLCASSLQATNTEAFFGQGTRLTVV.

The V and J genes are TRBV29-1 and TRBJ1-2; D is unresolved. The CDR3 runs 13 residues. Trimming took off 2 bases at V and 8 bases at J, with 15 bases between the two ends. Germline V lookup: CDR1 SQVTM, CDR2 ANQGSEA. For the CDR3, the DNA is TGCAGCGTTGAAAGGGCGGGCCGGAAGGGCTACACCTTC. Translation: CSVERAGRKGYTF.

This chain links TRBV18 with TRBJ1-4; the match to TRBD1 covers 10 bases. The length of the CDR3 is 15 residues. Germline loops: CDR1 KGHSH, CDR2 LQKENI. J was trimmed by 7 bases and V by 6 bases; bases with no gene match: 8. This CDR3 reads CASSQDRGLSEKLFF. Here the CDR3 DNA reads TGTGCCAGCTCGCAAGACAGGGGGCTTTCTGAAAAACTGTTTTTT.

CDR3 nucleotides: TGTGCCAGCAGCCAAGGGACAGGGATCCTTCAACCTGGGGCCAACGTCCTGACTTTC. The encoded protein is CASSQGTGILQPGANVLTF. The V gene is TRBV3-1 (or the pseudogene TRBV3-2), the J gene TRBJ2-6; TRBD1 matches 8 bases. This CDR3 spans 19 amino acids. The ends lost 1 base at V and 2 bases at J; junction bases unmatched: 10. Per germline, CDR1 LGHDT and CDR2 YNNKEL (reference sequence).

This sequence joins TRBV28 and TRBJ2-2, with D perhaps matching TRBD1 (5 bases). Between the trimmed V and J ends, which lost 6 bases and 10 bases, there was a span of 15 bases. The CDR3 has 13 amino acids. Germline assignment: CDR1 MDHEN and CDR2 SYDVKM. CDR3 sequence reads: CASSQTPREELFF. The CDR3, as DNA: TGTGCCAGCAGCCAAACCCCCAGGGAGGAGCTGTTTTTT.

V and J are TRBV24-1 and TRBJ2-1; weak D call: TRBD2 (6 bases). Germline-derived CDR1 and CDR2 are KGHDR and SFDVKD. The CDR3 has 13 residues. V was trimmed by 7 bases and J by 5 bases, leaving 11 bases between them. CDR3 nucleotides: TGTGCCACCAGCGCCCGGACTAACAATGAGCAGTTCTTC. It encodes CATSARTNNEQFF.

The V and J genes are TRBV9 and TRBJ2-3; 7 bases fit TRBD2. The V and J ends lost 0 bases and 2 bases, in that order; junction bases with no gene match: 12. The germline V gene encodes CDR1 SGDLS and CDR2 YYNGEE. CDR3 length: 18 residues. Written as DNA, the CDR3 is TGTGCCAGCAGCGTAGCTCTTCCAGGGAGGGGATACACAGATACGCAGTATTTT. It codes for CASSVALPGRGYTDTQYF. Supplemented by reference TRBV9 and TRBJ2-3, the full variable domain reads DSGVTQTPKHLITATGQRVTLRCSPRSGDLSVYWYQQSLDQGLQFLIQYYNGEERAKGNILERFSAQQFPDLHSELNLSSLELGDSALYFCASSVALPGRGYTDTQYFGPGTRLTVL.

The rearrangement joins TRBV6-6 to TRBJ1-6, with 8 bases that match TRBD1. The CDR3 spans 19 residues. Germline V gives CDR1 MNHNY, CDR2 SVGAGI (reference sequence). J lost 0 bases, V lost 5 bases, and 12 bases had no gene match. CDR3 sequence reads: CASSPGGAFVSSYNSPLHF. DNA for the CDR3: TGTGCCAGCAGTCCAGGGGGCGCTTTCGTTTCCTCCTATAATTCACCCCTCCACTTT.

The chain couples TRBV2 to TRBJ2-1, with a possible D match to TRBD1 (5 bases). The germline V and J ends were trimmed by 2 bases and 1 base, with 9 bases remaining between them. CDR1 is SNHLY and CDR2 is FYNNEI in the germline V gene. The CDR3 is 15 amino acids. The CDR3 DNA reads TGTGCCAGCAGTGAATGGGGCGCATCCTACAATGAGCAGTTCTTC. Translated: CASSEWGASYNEQFF.

A single count supports this clone. The chain recombines TRBV2 with TRBJ1-1; D is perhaps TRBD1 (6 bases). The V and J ends lost 4 bases and 4 bases respectively, with 10 bases between them. The CDR3 length is 13 residues. Germline V gives CDR1 SNHLY, CDR2 FYNNEI. For the CDR3, the DNA is TGTGCCAGCAGTGCAACAGGGATCACTGAAGCTTTCTTT. This sequence encodes CASSATGITEAFF. Full variable domain (rest looked up from reference TRBV2 and TRBJ1-1): EPEVTQTPSHQVTQMGQEVILRCVPISNHLYFYWYRQILGQKVEFLVSFYNNEISEKSEIFDDQFSVERPDGSNFTLKIRSTKLEDSAMYFCASSATGITEAFFGQGTRLTVV.

The rearrangement joins TRBV24-1 to TRBJ2-1, with 12 positions matching TRBD2. V trimming: 4 bases; J trimming: 6 bases; junction bases outside the gene matches: 3. The CDR3 consists of 15 residues. Per germline, CDR1 KGHDR and CDR2 SFDVKD. The CDR3 nucleotides are TGTGCCACCAGTGAGCTAGCGGGAGGGCCCAATGAGCAGTTCTTC. Its translation: CATSELAGGPNEQFF.

The chain is built from TRBV19 and TRBJ1-5; 7 bases line up with TRBD1. The germline V gene has CDR1 LNHDA and CDR2 SQIVND (reference sequence). The CDR3 is made up of 14 amino acids. With 9 bases clipped from V and 5 bases from J, the junction kept 10 bases outside the gene matches. DNA of the CDR3: TGTGCCAGCCGCCCTCAGGGGGGCGATCAGCCCCAGCATTTT. It is translated as CASRPQGGDQPQHF.

The chain combines TRBV7-9 with TRBJ1-2, with D uncertain. This CDR3 region has 12 residues. Trimming cost V 2 bases and J 7 bases, with 8 bases left between them. Germline loops: CDR1 SEHNR, CDR2 FQNEAQ (reference sequence). The CDR3 loop is CASSLPAGGYTF. In DNA, the CDR3 is TGTGCCAGCAGCTTACCCGCGGGTGGCTACACCTTC.

This clone was detected once. The chain uses TRBV5-1 and TRBJ2-1; D is undetermined. Germline V gives CDR1 SGHRS, CDR2 YFSETQ. CDR3 length: 16 residues. V was pared by 4 bases and J by 7 bases, with 21 bases between. CDR3 loop: CASSQVAAARVNEQFF. CDR3 coding DNA: TGCGCCAGCAGCCAAGTTGCGGCAGCGAGAGTTAATGAGCAGTTCTTC.

This clone has more than one count but fewer than ten. The genes are TRBV5-5 and TRBJ1-6, with unresolved D. This CDR3 is built from 16 residues. V shed 4 bases and J shed 9 bases, with 20 bases lying between them. The germline CDR1 and CDR2 sequences are SGHKS and YYEKEE (reference sequence). The CDR3 DNA reads TGTGCCAGCAGCCACAATCCGGCCCAAGGAGCTTCACCCCTCCACTTT. Encoded protein: CASSHNPAQGASPLHF.